This TCR beta chain appears in the sequencing data of a study of circulating and synovial CD4+ cells in juvenile arthritis. Study-wide results and limits: Compared with bulk blood, circulating pathogenic-like lymphocytes shared substantially more CDR3 sequences with synovial T cells. The pathogenic-like versus bulk T cell difference escaped Vbeta family analysis. Bulk blood CD4 samples held at least an order of magnitude more or fewer genomes than CPL.

Notes on this clone: What it binds is unknown.

The germline gives CDR1 SGHTA, CDR2 FQGTGA. There are 13 residues in the CDR3. The ends lost 4 bases at V and 5 bases at J; junction bases unmatched: 3. Here immunoSEQ multiplex PCR was the method, and the copy in TCRdb shows in-frame clones only, minus some. The sample contains tens of thousands of clones, about 94% of which appear only once. Donors were patients with active juvenile idiopathic arthritis. The chain has TRBV7-3 and TRBJ2-5; 8 positions agree with TRBD2. This TCR derives from a human donor with juvenile idiopathic arthritis. The sample taken for sequencing was CD4+ T cells from blood. CDR3 sequence (DNA): TGTGCCAGCAGCTCGACGGGGGGGGAGACCCAGTACTTC. Amino acid sequence: CASSSTGGETQYF.